This TCR beta chain was documented in a study of blood T cell repertoires in COVID-19. Study overall: PBMCs, B-cell-depleted T cells, or T cells provided the cDNA or gDNA that made up the material.

The CDR3 is 16 amino acids. V was cut by 1 base and J by 8 bases, with 17 bases left in between. Germline V gives CDR1 SNHLY, CDR2 FYNNEI. Profiling relied on immunoSEQ multiplex PCR, and the TCRdb table lists in-frame clones only, not all of them. The profile shows about 15,000 clones, less than 80% of them singletons. The material sequenced was peripheral blood. The receptor comes from a man aged 65 to 79 with active or convalescent COVID-19. The J gene is TRBJ1-4, the V gene TRBV2, with a weak D call TRBD1 (5 bases). As DNA, the CDR3 is TGTGCCAGCAGTGAAGAATATGCGGGACGGCAAGAAAAACTGTTTTTT. This encodes CASSEEYAGRQEKLFF. Complete variable domain (other parts from reference TRBV2 and TRBJ1-4): EPEVTQTPSHQVTQMGQEVILRCVPISNHLYFYWYRQILGQKVEFLVSFYNNEISEKSEIFDDQFSVERPDGSNFTLKIRSTKLEDSAMYFCASSEEYAGRQEKLFFGSGTQLSVL.